This is a list of T cell receptor beta chains from one sample in a study of T cell responses to AZD1222 COVID-19 vaccine. TCRdb's copy holds only in-frame clones and misses some; the assay was immunoSEQ multiplex PCR. The table has 96,000 or so clones, roughly nine tenths seen once. This sample comprised peripheral blood, obtained on day 0 of AZD1222 vaccination. The receptors derive from an adult in good health. Each CDR3 is given with its conserved first and last residue. D genes are given only for firm matches. Clone size, where shown, is once, few, many, or a class for clones that have expanded.

abundance,d_gene,len,j_gene,v_gene,CDR3aa,CDR3nt
once,.,13,TRBJ1-1,TRBV2,CASRQGRDTEAFF,TGTGCCAGCAGGCAGGGGAGAGACACTGAAGCTTTCTTT
.,.,13,TRBJ1-2,TRBV9,CASSAGGHYGYTF,TGTGCCAGCAGCGCCGGGGGACACTATGGCTACACCTTC
.,TRBD2,16,TRBJ2-2,TRBV9,CASSATGTSGFGELFF,TGTGCCAGCAGCGCGACCGGGACTAGCGGGTTCGGGGAGCTGTTTTTT
.,.,15,TRBJ2-1,TRBV6-5,CASRYTPSSYNEQFF,TGTGCCAGCAGATATACCCCGAGCTCCTACAATGAGCAGTTCTTC
.,TRBD1,14,TRBJ2-3,TRBV11-1,CASRPGTVSDTQYF,TGTGCCAGCAGGCCCGGGACAGTATCCGATACGCAGTATTTT
.,TRBD1,15,TRBJ2-7,TRBV28,CASREPGQGAYEQYF,TGTGCCAGCAGGGAACCGGGACAGGGGGCCTACGAGCAGTACTTC
few,TRBD1,13,TRBJ1-1,TRBV19,CASTLDRGTEAFF,TGTGCCAGTACCTTGGACAGGGGGACTGAAGCTTTCTTT
.,.,15,TRBJ2-7,TRBV5-4,CASSLRAAGPYEQYF,TGTGCCAGCAGCTTGAGGGCCGCGGGGCCCTACGAGCAGTACTTC
.,.,13,TRBJ2-7,TRBV15,CATSVTSSYEQYF,TGTGCCACCAGCGTCACCAGCTCCTACGAGCAGTACTTC
.,TRBD2,14,TRBJ2-3,TRBV3-1/TRBV3-2,CASSHASGGETQYF,TGTGCCAGCAGCCACGCTAGCGGGGGAGAGACGCAGTATTTT
.,.,16,TRBJ2-2,TRBV28,CASSSVRGQEAGELFF,TGTGCCAGCAGTTCCGTACGGGGGCAGGAGGCCGGGGAGCTGTTTTTT
.,.,12,TRBJ1-3,TRBV30,CAWSKQGHTIYF,TGTGCCTGGAGCAAACAGGGACACACCATATATTTT
.,.,15,TRBJ1-2,TRBV5-4,CASATGKLYGAGYTF,TGTGCCAGCGCCACAGGGAAACTTTATGGCGCTGGCTACACCTTC
.,TRBD1,14,TRBJ1-1,TRBV5-6,CASSYWTGHTEAFF,TGTGCCAGCAGCTATTGGACAGGGCATACTGAAGCTTTCTTT
.,TRBD2,13,TRBJ2-1,TRBV6-5,CAIRTSGVYEQFF,TGTGCCATCCGGACTAGCGGGGTTTACGAGCAGTTCTTC
.,TRBD2,16,TRBJ2-7,TRBV4-1,CASSPGLAPRLYEQYF,TGCGCCAGCAGCCCCGGACTAGCACCGAGGTTATACGAGCAGTACTTC
.,.,14,TRBJ1-1,TRBV15,CATSRDLANTEAFF,TGTGCCACCAGCAGAGATTTAGCGAACACTGAAGCTTTCTTT
few,.,12,TRBJ2-7,TRBV7-2,CASSLVNREQYF,TGTGCCAGCAGCTTAGTTAATCGCGAGCAGTACTTC
.,.,17,TRBJ1-5,TRBV19,CASSQGLGAAYNQPQHF,TGTGCCAGTAGTCAGGGACTTGGGGCAGCTTACAATCAGCCCCAGCATTTT
.,.,16,TRBJ1-2,TRBV3-1/TRBV3-2,CASSPQALSANYGYTF,TGTGCCAGCAGCCCCCAGGCCCTTTCCGCTAACTATGGCTACACCTTC
.,.,15,TRBJ2-1,TRBV2,CASSARGLLVNEQFF,TGTGCCAGCAGCGCCCGAGGCCTTCTGGTTAATGAGCAGTTCTTC
.,.,13,TRBJ2-7,TRBV4-3,CASSQDLTYEQYF,TGCGCCAGCAGCCAAGACCTTACCTACGAGCAGTACTTC
.,TRBD2,14,TRBJ2-1,TRBV10-3,CATIAGGRYNEQFF,TGTGCCACCATAGCGGGGGGGCGATACAATGAGCAGTTCTTC
.,.,13,TRBJ1-1,TRBV7-9,CASSLVQYTEAFF,TGTGCCAGCAGCTTAGTCCAGTACACTGAAGCTTTCTTT
.,TRBD1,15,TRBJ1-5,TRBV6-5,CASRTGVNSNQPQHF,TGTGCCAGCAGGACAGGGGTTAATAGCAATCAGCCCCAGCATTTT
few,TRBD1,13,TRBJ2-7,TRBV29-1,CSVERDRTYEQYF,TGCAGCGTTGAACGGGACAGGACCTACGAGCAGTACTTC
.,TRBD1,13,TRBJ1-6,TRBV6-5,CASRGTEDSPLHF,TGTGCCAGCAGAGGGACAGAGGATTCACCCCTCCACTTT
.,.,15,TRBJ1-5,TRBV19,CASSMQPGGDQPQHF,TGTGCCAGTAGTATGCAGCCGGGAGGAGATCAGCCCCAGCATTTT
.,.,14,TRBJ2-7,TRBV5-1,CASSLDVTYYEQYF,TGCGCCAGCAGCTTGGATGTGACCTACTACGAGCAGTACTTC
.,.,16,TRBJ2-1,TRBV4-1,CASSQNIISSYNEQFF,TGCGCCAGCAGCCAAAATATTATATCCTCCTACAATGAGCAGTTCTTC
.,.,15,TRBJ2-7,TRBV2,CASSVAGTGSYEQYF,TGTGCCAGCAGTGTGGCCGGGACTGGCTCCTACGAGCAGTACTTC
.,TRBD1,13,TRBJ1-1,TRBV12-3/TRBV12-4,CASSWTGSTEAFF,TGTGCCAGCAGTTGGACAGGGTCCACTGAAGCTTTCTTT
.,.,18,TRBJ2-7,TRBV15,CATSRDFTGPYSSYEQYF,TGTGCCACCAGCAGAGATTTTACAGGGCCCTACTCAAGCTACGAGCAGTACTTC
.,.,16,TRBJ2-1,TRBV19,CASSTQLSYSYNEQFF,TGTGCCAGTAGTACGCAATTAAGTTACTCCTACAATGAGCAGTTCTTC
.,TRBD1,21,TRBJ1-4,TRBV6-2/TRBV6-3,CASSYPDPIPETGGSNEKLFF,TGTGCCAGCAGTTACCCGGACCCCATCCCCGAGACAGGGGGCTCCAATGAAAAACTGTTTTTT